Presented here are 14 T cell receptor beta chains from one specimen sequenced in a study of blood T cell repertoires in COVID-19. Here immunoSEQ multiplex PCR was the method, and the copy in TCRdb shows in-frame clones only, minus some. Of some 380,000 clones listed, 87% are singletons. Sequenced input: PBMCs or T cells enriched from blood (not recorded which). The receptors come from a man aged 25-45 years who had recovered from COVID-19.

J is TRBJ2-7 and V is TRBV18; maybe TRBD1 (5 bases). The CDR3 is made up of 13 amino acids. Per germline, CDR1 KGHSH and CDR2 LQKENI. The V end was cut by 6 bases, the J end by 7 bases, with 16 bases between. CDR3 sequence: CASSPRQGWEQYF. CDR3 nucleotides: TGTGCCAGCTCCCCTCGCCAGGGATGGGAGCAGTACTTC.

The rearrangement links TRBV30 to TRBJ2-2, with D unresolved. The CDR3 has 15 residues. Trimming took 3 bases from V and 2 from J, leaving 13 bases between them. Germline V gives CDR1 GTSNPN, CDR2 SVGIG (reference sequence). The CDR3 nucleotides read TGTGCCTGGAGCCGAGTAGATCCCAACACCGGGGAGCTGTTTTTT. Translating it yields CAWSRVDPNTGELFF.

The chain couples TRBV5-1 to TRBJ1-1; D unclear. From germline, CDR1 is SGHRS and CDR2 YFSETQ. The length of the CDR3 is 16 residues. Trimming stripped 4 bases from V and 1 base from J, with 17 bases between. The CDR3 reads CASSPTGGPQNTEAFF. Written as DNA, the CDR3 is TGCGCCAGCAGCCCGACGGGCGGGCCCCAGAACACTGAAGCTTTCTTT.

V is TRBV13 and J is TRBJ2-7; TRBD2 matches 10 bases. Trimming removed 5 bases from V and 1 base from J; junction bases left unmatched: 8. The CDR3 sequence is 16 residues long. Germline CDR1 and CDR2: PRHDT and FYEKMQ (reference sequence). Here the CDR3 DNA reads TGTGCCAGCAGCCCAAGAGCGGGGGGGCGATCCTACGAGCAGTACTTC. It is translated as CASSPRAGGRSYEQYF.

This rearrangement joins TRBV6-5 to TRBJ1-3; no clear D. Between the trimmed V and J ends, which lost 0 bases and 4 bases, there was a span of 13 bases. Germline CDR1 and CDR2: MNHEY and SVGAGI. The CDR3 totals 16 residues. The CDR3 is CASSYSRGNTGNTIYF. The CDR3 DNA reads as TGTGCCAGCAGTTACTCGAGAGGGAACACGGGAAACACCATATATTTT.

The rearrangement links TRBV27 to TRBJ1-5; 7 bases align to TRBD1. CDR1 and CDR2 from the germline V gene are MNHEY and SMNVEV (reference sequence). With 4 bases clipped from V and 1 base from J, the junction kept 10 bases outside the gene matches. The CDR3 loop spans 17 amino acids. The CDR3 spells CASSSTGAKGSNQPQHF. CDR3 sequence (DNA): TGTGCCAGCAGTTCCACAGGGGCGAAGGGGAGCAATCAGCCCCAGCATTTT.

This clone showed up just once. The CDR3 DNA reads TGCGCCAGCAGCTTGGGCGAAGGACTGACCTACGAGCAGTACTTC. Translation: CASSLGEGLTYEQYF. This rearrangement joins TRBV5-1 to TRBJ2-7, with D possibly matching TRBD2 (5 bases). CDR3 length: 15 residues. Germline V gives CDR1 SGHRS, CDR2 YFSETQ. V was pared by 0 bases and J by 2 bases, with 12 bases between.

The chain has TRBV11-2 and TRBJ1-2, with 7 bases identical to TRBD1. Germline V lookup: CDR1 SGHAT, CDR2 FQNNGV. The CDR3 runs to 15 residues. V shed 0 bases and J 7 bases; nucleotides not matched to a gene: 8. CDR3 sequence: CASSLEGATGLGYTF. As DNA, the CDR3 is TGTGCCAGCAGCTTAGAAGGCGCGACAGGGCTTGGCTACACCTTC.

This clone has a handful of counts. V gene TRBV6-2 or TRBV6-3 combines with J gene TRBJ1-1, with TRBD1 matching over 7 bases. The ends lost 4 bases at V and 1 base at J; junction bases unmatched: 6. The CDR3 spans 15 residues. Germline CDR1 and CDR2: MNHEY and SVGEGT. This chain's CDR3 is CASSFDRARNTEAFF. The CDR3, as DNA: TGTGCCAGCAGTTTCGACAGGGCAAGGAACACTGAAGCTTTCTTT.

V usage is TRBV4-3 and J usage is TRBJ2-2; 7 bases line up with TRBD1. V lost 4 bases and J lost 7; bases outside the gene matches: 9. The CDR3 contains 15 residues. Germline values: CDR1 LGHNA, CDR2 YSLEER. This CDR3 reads CASSLGGVSGGELFF. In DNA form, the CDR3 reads TGCGCCAGCAGCCTAGGGGGCGTCTCGGGCGGGGAGCTGTTTTTT.

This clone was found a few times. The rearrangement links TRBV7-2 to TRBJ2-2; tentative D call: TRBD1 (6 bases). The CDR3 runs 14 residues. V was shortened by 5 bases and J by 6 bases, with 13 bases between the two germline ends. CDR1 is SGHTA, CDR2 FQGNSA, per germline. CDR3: CASSITGRAGELFF. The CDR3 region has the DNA TGTGCCAGCAGCATTACAGGGAGAGCCGGGGAGCTGTTTTTT.

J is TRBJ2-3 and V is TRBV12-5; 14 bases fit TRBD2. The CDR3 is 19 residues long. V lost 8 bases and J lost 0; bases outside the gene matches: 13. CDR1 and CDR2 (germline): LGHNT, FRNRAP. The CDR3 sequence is CASSRTSGGLITSTDTQYF. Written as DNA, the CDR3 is TGTGCTAGTTCCAGGACTAGCGGGGGGCTCATCACTAGCACAGATACGCAGTATTTT.

Here the CDR3 DNA reads TGTGCCAGCGGGGCCTACAACACCGGGGAGCTGTTTTTT. Translating gives CASGAYNTGELFF. The rearrangement links TRBV12-3 or TRBV12-4 to TRBJ2-2; D might be TRBD1 (5 bases). Trimming shortened V by 8 bases and J by 2 bases, and 9 bases separated the two germline ends. There are 13 residues in the CDR3.

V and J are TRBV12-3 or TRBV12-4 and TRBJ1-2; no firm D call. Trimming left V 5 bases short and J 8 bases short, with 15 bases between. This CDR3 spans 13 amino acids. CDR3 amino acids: CASSPRPRGGYTF. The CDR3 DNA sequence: TGTGCCAGCAGTCCCCGACCGCGAGGCGGCTACACCTTC.